These 16 T cell receptor beta chains came from one sample sequenced in a study of regulatory T cells in long-lasting Graves disease (dated by TCRdb to the early 2020s). Library prep was done by multiplex PCR. Sequencing took place on an Illumina HiSeq 4000. TCR beta libraries were built with iRepertoire HTBI primers and Arm-PCR amplification of CDR3 regions. The public reads were quality trimmed at Q25 with fastp and then assembled into clones with MiXCR by TCRdb, keeping productive beta chains. Every CDR3 protein is listed once, alongside the most common genes and DNA of its rows. For this sample there are 400,000 or so distinct CDR3 sequences; about a quarter appear just once. Roughly a quarter of the sample is taken by the ten largest. What the time point label conveys for this sample: persistent/refractory GD, antithyroid drugs over 5 years with positive TRAb. For both TCR sequencing and RNA sequencing, RNA was extracted from PBMCs using TRIzol.

The sample here was peripheral blood mononuclear cells (PBMCs), taken when the disease was refractory, from a patient treated with antithyroid drugs. The receptors come from a female donor with Graves disease.

The sample holds many counts of this clonotype. The DNA of the CDR3 is TGTGCCAGCAGTCCCCTGAATCAGCCCCAGCATTTT. It codes for CASSPLNQPQHF. This chain links TRBV28 with TRBJ1-5; no clear D gene. Trimming pared 5 bases from V and 4 bases from J, leaving 6 bases between. CDR1 is MDHEN, CDR2 SYDVKM, per germline. This CDR3 comprises 12 residues.

This clonotype appeared many times. The chain couples TRBV6-1 to TRBJ2-5, with 9 bases matching TRBD1. This CDR3 has 16 residues. V lost 4 bases to trimming and J lost 5 bases; unmatched junction nucleotides: 11. Germline V gives CDR1 MNHNS, CDR2 SASEGT. The DNA for the CDR3 is TGTGCCAGCAGTGTCTTCGAGGGACAGGGTCAGGAGACCCAGTACTTC. Protein product: CASSVFEGQGQETQYF.

The chain joins TRBV20-1 to TRBJ2-7; 11 nucleotides agree with TRBD2. Germline V gene lookup returns CDR1 DFQATT and CDR2 SNEGSKA (reference sequence). The CDR3 has 13 amino acids. The V segment lost 5 bases and the J segment 6 bases; nucleotides outside the gene matches: 6. CDR3 amino acids: CSALLAGVVEQYF. The CDR3 coding sequence is TGCAGTGCTCTACTAGCGGGAGTGGTCGAGCAGTACTTC.

This clonotype has a count of ten or more. The chain carries TRBV6-1 and TRBJ2-5; D is unclear. The germline CDR1 and CDR2 sequences are MNHNS and SASEGT. The ends were cut back, 6 bases at V and 3 bases at J, with 11 bases in the middle. CDR3 length: 13 residues. CDR3 amino acids: CASRRGAEETQYF. For the CDR3, the DNA is TGTGCCAGCAGGCGCGGCGCGGAAGAGACCCAGTACTTC.

V is TRBV6-1 and J is TRBJ2-4; 8 bases line up with TRBD1. The germline V gene encodes CDR1 MNHNS and CDR2 SASEGT. Unmatched junction bases numbered 6, after V lost 7 bases and J lost 1 base. This CDR3 comprises 15 residues. The DNA for the CDR3 is TGTGCCAGCACCTCGGACAGGGTGGCCAAAAACATTCAGTACTTC. Amino acids: CASTSDRVAKNIQYF.

The gene calls are TRBV18 and TRBJ1-1; weak D call: TRBD1 (5 bases). V was shortened by 2 bases and J by 4 bases, with 14 bases between the two germline ends. CDR3 length: 15 residues. CDR1 KGHSH and CDR2 LQKENI come from the germline V gene. The CDR3, as DNA: TGTGCCAGCTCACCAGGCTCCCAGGGTGTCACTGAAGCTTTCTTT. Its translation: CASSPGSQGVTEAFF.

Note on this clonotype: This may be a read error, as it is one base from a much larger clone. V gene TRBV20-1 combines with J gene TRBJ2-7, with 8 bases aligning to TRBD2. Germline CDR1 reads DFQATT; CDR2 reads SNEGSKA (reference sequence). The CDR3 runs 14 residues. The CDR3 nucleotides read TGCAGTGCTAGAGATATGCGGGGGGAGGCCGAGCAGTGCTTC. Translating it yields CSARDMRGEAEQCF.

This clonotype has ten or more counts. The V gene is TRBV28, the J gene TRBJ2-7; TRBD2 agrees at 7 bases. V was clipped by 4 bases and J by 6 bases; unmatched bases: 12. The CDR3 is 15 residues long. Germline-derived CDR1 and CDR2 are MDHEN and SYDVKM. In DNA form, the CDR3 reads TGTGCCAGCAGTTGGGGCGCGGGAGCATTATCCGAGCAGTACTTC. Encoded protein: CASSWGAGALSEQYF.

Many counts were recorded for this clonotype. V usage is TRBV6-1 and J usage is TRBJ2-7; unclear D gene. The CDR3 loop spans 16 amino acids. V lost 0 bases to trimming and J lost 6 bases, with 18 bases between them. Germline V gene lookup returns CDR1 MNHNS and CDR2 SASEGT. The CDR3 reads CASSEALLGLVSEQYF. The CDR3 region has the DNA TGTGCCAGCAGTGAAGCGCTTCTTGGGCTAGTGAGCGAGCAGTACTTC.

Ten or more counts support this clonotype. This sequence joins TRBV7-6 and TRBJ2-5; a weak D match, TRBD1 (5 bases). Germline CDR1 is SGHVS and CDR2 is FNYEAQ. This CDR3 spans 13 amino acids. Trimming left V 8 bases short and J 4 bases short, with 14 bases between. CDR3 sequence (DNA): TGTGCCAGCGGTCGGCTTAGGGGAGAGACCCAGTACTTC. It translates to CASGRLRGETQYF.

This clonotype was counted ten times or more. The chain couples TRBV6-1 to TRBJ2-5; 11 nucleotides agree with TRBD2. The germline V gene encodes CDR1 MNHNS and CDR2 SASEGT. The CDR3 totals 15 residues. V lost 10 bases and J lost 5; bases outside the gene matches: 12. CDR3: CATSRDSGRVETQYF. CDR3 nucleotides: TGTGCCACCAGCAGGGATAGCGGGAGGGTGGAGACCCAGTACTTC.

This clonotype appeared many times. V usage is TRBV2 and J usage is TRBJ2-5; TRBD2 agrees at 16 bases. The CDR3 sequence is 18 residues long. Trimming cost V 3 bases and J 2 bases; bases outside gene matches: 6. Germline CDR1 reads SNHLY; CDR2 reads FYNNEI. The CDR3 DNA reads as TGTGCCAGCAGTGATCCGGGACTAGCGGGAGGGGGTCAAGAGACCCAGTACTTC. It is translated as CASSDPGLAGGGQETQYF.

Notes on this clonotype: A read error may explain this, as a much larger clone is one base away. This chain connects TRBV20-1 to TRBJ2-7; D unresolved. V was shortened by 6 bases and J by 7 bases, with 16 bases between the two germline ends. Per germline, CDR1 DFQATT and CDR2 SNEGSKA (reference sequence). The CDR3 is made up of 12 amino acids. Written as DNA, the CDR3 is TGCAGTGCCCGCCTTACCTACAATGAGCAGTACTTC. Translating it yields CSARLTYNEQYF.

The chain uses TRBV5-8 and TRBJ1-1; D might be TRBD1 (5 bases). Germline loops: CDR1 SGHTS, CDR2 YDEGEE. This CDR3 region has 13 residues. The ends were cut back, 3 bases at V and 4 bases at J, with 10 bases in the middle. The CDR3 sequence is CASSSVRGTEAFF. CDR3 nucleotide sequence: TGTGCCAGCAGCTCGGTAAGGGGCACTGAAGCTTTCTTT. Full variable domain (rest looked up from reference TRBV5-8 and TRBJ1-1): EAGVTQSPTHLIKTRGQQATLRCSPISGHTSVYWYQQALGLGLQFLLWYDEGEERNRGNFPPRFSGRQFPNYSSELNVNALELEDSALYLCASSSVRGTEAFFGQGTRLTVV.

This sequence joins TRBV7-3 and TRBJ1-2; tentatively, D is TRBD1 (5 bases). There are 14 residues in the CDR3. V was pared by 5 bases and J by 6 bases, with 16 bases between. CDR1 SGHTA and CDR2 FQGTGA come from the germline V gene. CDR3 protein: CASSRTPGADGYTF. CDR3 in DNA: TGTGCCAGCAGCAGAACACCCGGGGCCGATGGCTACACCTTC.

This rearrangement joins TRBV30 to TRBJ1-1; D gene unclear. V was shortened by 5 bases and J by 1 base, with 5 bases between the two germline ends. The length of the CDR3 is 11 residues. Per germline, CDR1 GTSNPN and CDR2 SVGIG (reference sequence). The CDR3 DNA reads TGTGCCTGGGGGTCGAACACTGAAGCTTTCTTT. It encodes CAWGSNTEAFF.